The next 3 T cell receptor beta chains were all read from a single sample in a study of cytomegalovirus exposure and HLA in healthy donors. 60 Vbeta and 13 Jbeta primers were used in PCR. Method: immunoSEQ multiplex PCR; TCRdb's copy keeps in-frame clones and lacks some. Among fewer than 150,000 clones, roughly four fifths were seen once, and the ten largest hold around 4.3%. Sequences were obtained from PBMCs. The receptors originated from a man between 40 and 49 years old in good health and CMV-seropositive.

V usage is TRBV4-2 and J usage is TRBJ1-5; no definite D call. Trimming took off 4 bases at V and 0 bases at J, with 10 bases between the two ends. The CDR3 sequence is 15 residues long. Looked up from germline, CDR1 is LGHNA and CDR2 is YNFKEQ. CDR3 sequence: CASSPVIASNQPQHF. For the CDR3, the DNA is TGTGCCAGCAGCCCGGTGATAGCTAGCAATCAGCCCCAGCATTTT.

The chain combines TRBV5-8 with TRBJ1-4; 8 nucleotides align to TRBD1. The trim removed 4 bases at V and 8 bases at J, leaving 7 bases unmatched. This CDR3 comprises 14 residues. Per the germline V gene, CDR1 is SGHTS and CDR2 is YDEGEE. CDR3 sequence: CASSDGQGGEKLFF. The CDR3 DNA is TGTGCCAGCAGCGACGGACAGGGAGGCGAAAAACTGTTTTTT.

Notes on this clone: An end of the junction differs from the germline gene, which may be a read error. V is TRBV7-9 and J is TRBJ2-7; 8 positions agree with TRBD1. There are 13 residues in the CDR3. Germline-derived CDR1 and CDR2 are SEHNR and FQNEAQ (reference sequence). In nucleotides, the CDR3 is TGTTCCAGCAGCCACGGACAGGGTGACGAGCAGTACTTC. This gives the protein CSSSHGQGDEQYF.